This TCR beta chain was sequenced for a study of blood T cell repertoires in COVID-19. Study information: COVID-19 samples collected from the United States, Italy and Spain covered acute and convalescent phases. The analysed material was cDNA or gDNA that came from T cells, B-cell-depleted T cells, or PBMCs.

Original handling: How many nucleated cells were present was estimated from reference gene primer amplification. Some clones are missing from TCRdb's copy, which holds only in-frame ones; the method was immunoSEQ multiplex PCR. V and J calls and clone size are copied from that table; D and trimming were computed from the DNA. The table lists 150,000 to 200,000 clones, 88% of them singletons. Germline CDR1 reads SQVTM; CDR2 reads ANQGSEA. CDR3 length: 12 residues. V was cut by 3 bases and J by 6 bases, with 11 bases left in between. Specimen: peripheral blood. The receptor was derived from a human donor in a cohort sampled during active COVID-19. The rearrangement uses TRBV29-1 and TRBJ1-2; tentatively, D is TRBD1 (5 bases). The CDR3 loop reads CSVERTNDGYTF. The DNA for the CDR3 is TGCAGCGTTGAGAGGACAAACGATGGCTACACCTTC.